These T cell receptor beta chains were read from a single sample in a study of blood T cell repertoires in COVID-19. The protocol was immunoSEQ multiplex PCR, while the TCRdb copy is restricted to in-frame clones and leaves out a portion. The data hold fewer than 500,000 clones, with more than 80% observed a single time. The sequenced sample consisted of PBMCs or T cells enriched from blood (not recorded which). The receptors shown here come from a man aged 25-45 years who had recovered from COVID-19. Each CDR3 is given without its conserved first and last residue. A D gene is named only where the DNA matches it firmly. The size field is filled for only some rows; it gives once, few, many or a size class.

v_gene | d_gene | abundance | CDR3aa
TRBV5-1 | NA | NA | ASSLRQASGFAGNTIY
TRBV7-9 | TRBD1 | NA | ASSLGPGQLIPDTQY
TRBV19 | TRBD2 | NA | ASSSTSGKETQY
TRBV10-3 | NA | NA | AISEDSINSPLH
TRBV27 | TRBD1 | NA | ASSLSGQGMQPQH
TRBV12-3/TRBV12-4 | NA | NA | ASRYSNTEAF
TRBV28 | TRBD1 | once | ASSKPQGVPGQPQH
TRBV18 | TRBD1 | NA | ASSPPDRARDTQY
TRBV7-9 | NA | NA | ASTQGGLTGELF
TRBV28 | TRBD2 | NA | ASSPPGASGRRGNEQF
TRBV27 | TRBD1 | NA | ASSRTYGTGDDTQY
TRBV20-1 | NA | NA | SARAVTEAF
TRBV10-1 | NA | NA | ASSGQRDYGYT
TRBV4-2 | TRBD2 | NA | ASSHVLAGDQYEQY
TRBV28 | TRBD2 | NA | ASSAGTSGNNEQF
TRBV3-1/TRBV3-2 | NA | NA | ASSPYAASNSPLH
TRBV19 | NA | NA | ASSIGQTNEKLF
TRBV5-1 | TRBD1 | NA | ASSFTGVQGGDEQF